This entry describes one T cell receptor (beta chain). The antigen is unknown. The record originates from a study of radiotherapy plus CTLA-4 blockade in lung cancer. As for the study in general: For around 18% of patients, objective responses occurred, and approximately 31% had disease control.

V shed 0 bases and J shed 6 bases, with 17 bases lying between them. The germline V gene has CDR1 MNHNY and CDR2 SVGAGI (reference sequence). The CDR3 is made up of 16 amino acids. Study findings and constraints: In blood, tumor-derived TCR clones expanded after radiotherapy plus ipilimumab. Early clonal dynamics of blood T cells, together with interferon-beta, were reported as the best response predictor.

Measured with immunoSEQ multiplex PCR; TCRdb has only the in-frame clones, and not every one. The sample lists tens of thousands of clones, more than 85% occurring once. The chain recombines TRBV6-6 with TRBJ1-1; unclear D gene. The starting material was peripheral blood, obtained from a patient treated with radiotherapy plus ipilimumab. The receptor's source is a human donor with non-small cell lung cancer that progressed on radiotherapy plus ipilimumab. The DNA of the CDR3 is TGTGCCAGCAGTTACTCGGGCGCCATTGAATCCCCTGAAGCTTTCTTT. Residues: CASSYSGAIESPEAFF.